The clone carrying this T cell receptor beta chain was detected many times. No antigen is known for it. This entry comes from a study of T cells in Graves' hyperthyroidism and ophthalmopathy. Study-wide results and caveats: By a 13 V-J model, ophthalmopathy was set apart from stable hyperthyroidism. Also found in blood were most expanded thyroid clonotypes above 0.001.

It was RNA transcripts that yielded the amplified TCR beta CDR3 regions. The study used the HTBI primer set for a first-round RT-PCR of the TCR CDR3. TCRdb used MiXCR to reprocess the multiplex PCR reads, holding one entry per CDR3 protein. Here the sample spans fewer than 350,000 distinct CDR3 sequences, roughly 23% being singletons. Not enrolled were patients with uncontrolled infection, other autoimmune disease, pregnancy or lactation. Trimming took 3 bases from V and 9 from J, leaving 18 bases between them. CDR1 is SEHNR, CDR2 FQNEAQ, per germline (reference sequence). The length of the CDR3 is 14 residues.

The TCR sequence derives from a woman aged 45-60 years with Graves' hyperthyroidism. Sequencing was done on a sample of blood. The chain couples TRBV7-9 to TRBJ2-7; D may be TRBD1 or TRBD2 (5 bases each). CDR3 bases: TGTGCCAGCAGCTTGGCAGGGACCTATACGTGGCAGTACTTC. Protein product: CASSLAGTYTWQYF.